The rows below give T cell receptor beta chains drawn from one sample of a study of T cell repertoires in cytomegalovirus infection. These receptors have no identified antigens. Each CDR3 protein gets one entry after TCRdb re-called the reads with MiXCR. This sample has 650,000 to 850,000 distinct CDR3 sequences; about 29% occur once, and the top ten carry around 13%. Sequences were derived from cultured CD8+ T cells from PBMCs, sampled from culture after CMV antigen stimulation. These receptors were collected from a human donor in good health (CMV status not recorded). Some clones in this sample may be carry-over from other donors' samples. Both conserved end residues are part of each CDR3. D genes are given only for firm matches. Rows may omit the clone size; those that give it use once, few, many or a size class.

TGTGCCAGCAGTGATACAGGGGGCCGGTATGGCTACACCTTC CASSDTGGRYGYTF TRBJ1-2 14 TRBD1 NA TRBV5-4
TGTGCCAGCAGCTTAATGGGACCCGGAGCCTTGGAGACCCAGTACTTC CASSLMGPGALETQYF TRBJ2-5 16 NA NA TRBV7-2
TGTGCCAGCAGCTTTAGTTTTTTGGGGGGGCCGGACGGGGAGCTGTTTTTT CASSFSFLGGPDGELFF TRBJ2-2 17 NA NA TRBV5-4
TGTGCCAGTAGTATAGATGGCGGTACCGGTGCACCCCTCCACTTT CASSIDGGTGAPLHF TRBJ1-6 15 NA many TRBV19
TGCAGTGCTAGCCCAGGGGCAGGGTTTAGGAATCAGCCCCAGCATTTT CSASPGAGFRNQPQHF TRBJ1-5 16 NA few TRBV20-1
TGTGCCAGCAGCTTCGGGACTAGGTGGGAGACCCAGTACTTC CASSFGTRWETQYF TRBJ2-5 14 TRBD2 few TRBV11-1
TGTGCCAGCAGCTTAAGGACTAGCGGGGGGGCGACAGATACGCAGTATTTT CASSLRTSGGATDTQYF TRBJ2-3 17 TRBD2 many TRBV7-6
TGTGCCAGCAGCTTAATTCGGGACCGAGATACGCAGTATTTT CASSLIRDRDTQYF TRBJ2-3 14 NA few TRBV7-8
TGTGCCAGCAGCTTGGCCGGGAAGCGGGGGGGCAGAGAGACCCAGTACTTC CASSLAGKRGGRETQYF TRBJ2-5 17 TRBD2 NA TRBV5-4
TGCGCCAGCAGCCTACGTTACAGGGGGGGGCAGTTCTTC CASSLRYRGGQFF TRBJ2-1 13 NA few TRBV4-1
TGTGCCAGCAGCCAAAGGCCCCGGGTAGACAGGGTGGGAGGCTATGGCTACACCTTC CASSQRPRVDRVGGYGYTF TRBJ1-2 19 TRBD1 NA TRBV4-1
TGCGCCAGCAGCGGGACAGGGGTACATGAGCAGTTCTTC CASSGTGVHEQFF TRBJ2-1 13 TRBD1 few TRBV5-1
TGTGCCAGCAGCCCATCCCAGGGGGCGATTTATTCACCCCTCCACTTT CASSPSQGAIYSPLHF TRBJ1-6 16 TRBD1 NA TRBV7-9
TGTGCCAGCAGTTTCGGACTAGCGGGGGTCTACAATGAGCAGTTCTTC CASSFGLAGVYNEQFF TRBJ2-1 16 TRBD2 few TRBV28
TGTGCCAGCAGCTTAGGTCGGGGGGCAGTTGAAGCTTTCTTT CASSLGRGAVEAFF TRBJ1-1 14 NA NA TRBV7-2
TGTGCCATCACCACTACCTACAGTGGGGAGCTGTTTTTT CAITTTYSGELFF TRBJ2-2 13 NA NA TRBV10-3
TGTGCCACCGGTCAAAGGGGAAACACCGGGGAGCTGTTTTTT CATGQRGNTGELFF TRBJ2-2 14 NA NA TRBV24-1